This TCR beta chain appears in the sequencing data of a study of a mutant IDH1 vaccine in newly diagnosed glioma. The time point was: week 47, end of study. What each vaccine dose contained was 300 ug of mutant IDH1 20-mer peptide, accompanied by topical imiquimod. Using immunoSEQ multiplex PCR, the repertoire was profiled, and TCRdb retains in-frame clones only, with some absent. This table has about 94,000 clones, under 90% appearing once. About this clone itself: Its antigen is unidentified.

This CDR3 comprises 17 residues. V shed 6 bases and J shed 2 bases, with 22 bases lying between them. CDR1 is SNHLY, CDR2 FYNNEI, per germline. This chain connects TRBV2 to TRBJ1-1; D remains unclear. The origin of this receptor is a woman between 50 and 59 years old with glioma. The material sequenced was PBMCs, taken from a glioma patient whose treatment included an IDH1 peptide vaccine. CDR3 sequence: CASRATSGQSTNTEAFF. Written as DNA, the CDR3 is TGTGCCAGCAGAGCCACTTCGGGTCAGTCGACTAACACTGAAGCTTTCTTT.